A selection of T cell receptor beta chains follows, all from one sample in a study of cytomegalovirus exposure and HLA in healthy donors. Method: immunoSEQ multiplex PCR; TCRdb's copy keeps in-frame clones and lacks some. The sample consists of under 150,000 clones, 9.5% of them appearing once. The sequenced material came from PBMCs. These receptors were obtained from a man aged 30 to 45 in good health and CMV-seronegative. Each CDR3 is given with its conserved first and last residue. The order of the fields is V gene, D gene, J gene, clone size, CDR3 protein. A D gene is named only where the DNA matches it firmly. Clone size is stated in some rows and not others, as once, few, many or a class when expanded.

>TRBV6-1|.|TRBJ2-1|few
CASSEKNRVNEQFF
>TRBV5-1|TRBD1|TRBJ2-1|few
CASSLAQGAIGEQFF
>TRBV27|.|TRBJ2-7|few
CASSLETGGYEQYF
>TRBV6-1|TRBD1|TRBJ1-2|.
CASSRDRDFYGYTF
>TRBV2|TRBD1|TRBJ1-1|few
CASSVGQGARAEAFF
>TRBV29-1|.|TRBJ1-2|few
CSAEEFSGYTF
>TRBV5-1|.|TRBJ2-1|.
CASSLNSQYNEQFF
>TRBV5-6|.|TRBJ1-4|few
CASSLAGRNEKLFF
>TRBV27|.|TRBJ1-4|few
CASSQVTHTTNEKLFF
>TRBV4-3|.|TRBJ2-3|.
CASSQGTRTVGVDTQYF
>TRBV12-5|TRBD1|TRBJ2-7|.
CASGPDRGSYEQYF
>TRBV11-1|TRBD1|TRBJ2-5|few
CASSLETGTETQYF
>TRBV29-1|.|TRBJ1-6|.
CSNPWGRVRSPLHF
>TRBV11-3|TRBD2|TRBJ2-7|.
CASSPGTSYEQYF
>TRBV5-1|TRBD1|TRBJ2-5|few
CASSLDTDRARTQYF